This T cell receptor beta chain was recorded in a study of CD8 T cells in ankylosing spondylitis. Study-wide results and caveats: Within ankylosing spondylitis blood, a TCR beta motif made up of eight or nine highly homologous variants appeared to be characteristic. Reported data indicate significant enrichment of disease-linked clones within matched ankylosing spondylitis synovial fluid. Certain motif variants had earlier appeared in reactive arthritis synovial fluid and blood.

Germline CDR1 and CDR2: MNHNS and SASEGT. V gave up 3 bases and J gave up 8 bases, with 14 bases separating them. The CDR3 contains 14 residues. Quantitative 5'-RACE with molecular barcodes produced the TCR beta libraries. TCRdb processed the 5' RACE reads anew with MiXCR; each CDR3 protein has one entry. In the table there are approximately 400,000 distinct CDR3 sequences, roughly 26% of which are singletons. On this clonotype: As yet, its antigen is unknown.

The genes are TRBV6-1 and TRBJ1-3; possibly TRBD1 for D (5 bases). This TCR derives from a male donor with ankylosing spondylitis. Sequencing input: blood, either unsorted or a sorted T cell fraction (not recorded which). DNA for the CDR3: TGTGCCAGCAGTGAGGGGACCTTACGGGACACCATATATTTT. Its protein is CASSEGTLRDTIYF.